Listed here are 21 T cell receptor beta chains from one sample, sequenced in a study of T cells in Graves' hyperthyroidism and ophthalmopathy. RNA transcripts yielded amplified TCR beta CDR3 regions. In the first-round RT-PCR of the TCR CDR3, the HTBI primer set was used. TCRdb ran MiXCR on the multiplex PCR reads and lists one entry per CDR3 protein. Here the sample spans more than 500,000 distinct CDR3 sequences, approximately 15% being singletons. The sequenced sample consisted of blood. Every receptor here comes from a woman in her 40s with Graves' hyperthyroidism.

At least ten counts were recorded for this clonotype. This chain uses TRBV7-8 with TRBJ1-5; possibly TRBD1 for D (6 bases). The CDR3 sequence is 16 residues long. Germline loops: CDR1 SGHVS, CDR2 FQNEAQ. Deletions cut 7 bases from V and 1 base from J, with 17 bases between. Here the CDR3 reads CASTQAGGRSNQPQHF. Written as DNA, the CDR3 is TGTGCCAGCACCCAGGCCGGGGGCAGGAGCAATCAGCCCCAGCATTTT.

CDR3 amino acids: CSATWETQYF. For the CDR3, the DNA is TGCAGTGCAACATGGGAGACCCAGTACTTC. V gene TRBV20-1 combines with J gene TRBJ2-5; D is ambiguous. Trimming removed 6 bases from V and 5 bases from J, with 7 bases in between. The CDR3 is 10 amino acids. Germline V gene data show CDR1 as DFQATT and CDR2 as SNEGSKA (reference sequence).

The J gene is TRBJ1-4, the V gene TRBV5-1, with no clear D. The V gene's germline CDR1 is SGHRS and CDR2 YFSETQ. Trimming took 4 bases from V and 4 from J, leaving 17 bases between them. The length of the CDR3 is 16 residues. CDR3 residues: CASSPGVSELNEKLFF. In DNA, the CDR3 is TGCGCCAGCAGCCCGGGAGTCAGTGAGCTTAATGAAAAACTGTTTTTT.

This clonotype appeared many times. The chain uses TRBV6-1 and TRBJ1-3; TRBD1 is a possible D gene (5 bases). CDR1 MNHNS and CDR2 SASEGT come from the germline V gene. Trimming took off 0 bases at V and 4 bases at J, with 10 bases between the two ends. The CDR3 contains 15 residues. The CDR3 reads CASSEAYNRGNTIYF. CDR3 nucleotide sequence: TGTGCCAGCAGTGAAGCGTATAACAGGGGAAACACCATATATTTT.

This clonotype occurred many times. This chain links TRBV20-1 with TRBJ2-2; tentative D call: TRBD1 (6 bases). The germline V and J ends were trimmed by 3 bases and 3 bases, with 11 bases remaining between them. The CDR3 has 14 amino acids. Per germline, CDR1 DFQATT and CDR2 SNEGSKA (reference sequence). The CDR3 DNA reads TGCAGTGCTAGCGAAGGGGGATACACCGGGGAGCTGTTTTTT. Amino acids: CSASEGGYTGELFF.

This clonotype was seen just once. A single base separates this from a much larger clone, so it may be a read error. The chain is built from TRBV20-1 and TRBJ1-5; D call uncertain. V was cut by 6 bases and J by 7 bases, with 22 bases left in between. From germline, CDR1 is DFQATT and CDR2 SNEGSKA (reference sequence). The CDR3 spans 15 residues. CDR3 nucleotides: TGCAGTGCCGGCCCAGGTCTGGCAGGAGGCCAGCCCCAGCATTTT. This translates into CSAGPGLAGGQPQHF.

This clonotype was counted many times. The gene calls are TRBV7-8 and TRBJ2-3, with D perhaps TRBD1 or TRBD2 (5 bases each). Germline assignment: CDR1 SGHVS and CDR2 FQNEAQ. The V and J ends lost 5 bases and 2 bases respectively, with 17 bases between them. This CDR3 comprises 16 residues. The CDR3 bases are TGTGCCAGCAGCCATGCGTCGGGACCTCTCACAGATACGCAGTATTTT. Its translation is CASSHASGPLTDTQYF.

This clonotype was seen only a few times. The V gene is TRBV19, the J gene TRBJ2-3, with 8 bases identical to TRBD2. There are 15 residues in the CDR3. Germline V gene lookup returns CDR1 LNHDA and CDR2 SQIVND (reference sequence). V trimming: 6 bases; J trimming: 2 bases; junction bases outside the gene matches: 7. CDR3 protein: CASRETSANTDTQYF. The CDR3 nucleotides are TGTGCCAGTAGGGAGACTAGCGCTAACACAGATACGCAGTATTTT. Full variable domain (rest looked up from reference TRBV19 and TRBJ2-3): DGGITQSPKYLFRKEGQNVTLSCEQNLNHDAMYWYRQDPGQGLRLIYYSQIVNDFQKGDIAEGYSVSREKKESFPLTVTSAQKNPTAFYLCASRETSANTDTQYFGPGTRLTVL.

CDR3 amino acids: CSARTPGGSYNEQFF. In DNA, the CDR3 is TGCAGTGCTAGGACCCCAGGGGGCTCCTACAATGAGCAGTTCTTC. V gene TRBV20-1 combines with J gene TRBJ2-1, with TRBD1 matching over 7 bases. With V trimmed by 3 bases and J by 0 bases, 5 bases remained unmatched. CDR1 and CDR2 from the germline V gene are DFQATT and SNEGSKA (reference sequence). The CDR3 consists of 15 residues.

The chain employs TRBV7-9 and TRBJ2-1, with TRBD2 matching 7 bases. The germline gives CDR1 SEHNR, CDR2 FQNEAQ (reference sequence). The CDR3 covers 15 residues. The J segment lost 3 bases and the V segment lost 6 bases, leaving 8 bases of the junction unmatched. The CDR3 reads CASRASSGLYNEQFF. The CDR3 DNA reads TGTGCCAGCAGGGCTTCTAGCGGCCTCTACAATGAGCAGTTCTTC.

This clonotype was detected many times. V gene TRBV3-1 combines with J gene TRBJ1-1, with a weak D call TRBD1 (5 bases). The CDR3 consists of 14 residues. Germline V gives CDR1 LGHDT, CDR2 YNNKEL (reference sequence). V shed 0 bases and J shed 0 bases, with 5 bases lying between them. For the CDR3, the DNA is TGTGCCAGCAGCCAAGACAGGGTGAACACTGAAGCTTTCTTT. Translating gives CASSQDRVNTEAFF. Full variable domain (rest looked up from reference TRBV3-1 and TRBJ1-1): DTAVSQTPKYLVTQMGNDKSIKCEQNLGHDTMYWYKQDSKKFLKIMFSYNNKELIINETVPNRFSPKSPDKAHLNLHINSLELGDSAVYFCASSQDRVNTEAFFGQGTRLTVV.

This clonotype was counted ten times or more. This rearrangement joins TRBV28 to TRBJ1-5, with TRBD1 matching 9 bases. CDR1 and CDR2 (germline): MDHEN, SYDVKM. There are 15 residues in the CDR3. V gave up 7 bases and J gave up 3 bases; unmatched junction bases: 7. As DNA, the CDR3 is TGTGCCAGCAACGCGGGACAGGGCAACAATCAGCCCCAGCATTTT. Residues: CASNAGQGNNQPQHF.

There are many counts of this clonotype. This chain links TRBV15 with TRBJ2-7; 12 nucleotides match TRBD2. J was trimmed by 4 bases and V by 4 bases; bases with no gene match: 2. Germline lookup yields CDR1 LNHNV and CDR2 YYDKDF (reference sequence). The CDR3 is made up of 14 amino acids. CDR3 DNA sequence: TGTGCCACCAGCATGGGACTAGCGGGTTACGAGCAGTACTTC. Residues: CATSMGLAGYEQYF.

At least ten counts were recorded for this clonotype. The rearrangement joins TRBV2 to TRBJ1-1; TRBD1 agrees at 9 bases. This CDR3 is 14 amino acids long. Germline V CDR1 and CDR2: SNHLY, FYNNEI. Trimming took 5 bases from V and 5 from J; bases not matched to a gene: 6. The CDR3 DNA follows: TGTGCCAGCAGTTACAGGGGGCTTGATACTGAAGCTTTCTTT. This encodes CASSYRGLDTEAFF.

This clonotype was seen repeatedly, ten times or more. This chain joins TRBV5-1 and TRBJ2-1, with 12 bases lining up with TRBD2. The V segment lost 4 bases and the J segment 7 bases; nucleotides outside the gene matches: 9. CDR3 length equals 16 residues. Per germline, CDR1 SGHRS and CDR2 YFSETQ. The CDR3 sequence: CASSLRTSGIGNEQFF. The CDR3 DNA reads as TGCGCCAGCAGCCTGAGGACTAGCGGGATAGGGAATGAGCAGTTCTTC.

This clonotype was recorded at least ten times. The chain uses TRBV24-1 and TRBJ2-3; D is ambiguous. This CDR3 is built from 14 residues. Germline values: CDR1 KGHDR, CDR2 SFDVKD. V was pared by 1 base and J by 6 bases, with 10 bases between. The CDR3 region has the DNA TGTGCCACCAGTGATTTTACGGGTCGGGATACGCAGTATTTT. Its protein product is CATSDFTGRDTQYF.

CDR3 in amino acids: CASSQSFSGSIPYEQYF. The CDR3, as DNA: TGCGCCAGCAGCCAGAGCTTTAGCGGGAGCATCCCCTACGAGCAGTACTTC. The genes are TRBV4-1 and TRBJ2-7, with 9 bases fitting TRBD2. The length of the CDR3 is 17 residues. Germline V gene data show CDR1 as MGHRA and CDR2 as YSYEKL. Losses at the gene ends were 3 bases for V and 2 bases for J; bases not matched to a gene: 11.

In DNA form, the CDR3 reads TGCAGCGTAGCCGGGACAGGGGGCCTGAGGACCGGGGAGCTGTTTTTT. Encoded protein: CSVAGTGGLRTGELFF. The V and J genes are TRBV29-1 and TRBJ2-2, with TRBD1 matching over 12 bases. CDR1 and CDR2 from the germline V gene are SQVTM and ANQGSEA. V was clipped by 6 bases and J by 5 bases; unmatched bases: 10. The length of the CDR3 is 16 residues.

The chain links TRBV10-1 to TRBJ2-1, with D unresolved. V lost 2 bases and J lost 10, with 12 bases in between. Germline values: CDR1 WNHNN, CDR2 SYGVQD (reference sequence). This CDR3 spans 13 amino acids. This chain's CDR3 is CASSEDEGHEQFF. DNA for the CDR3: TGCGCCAGCAGTGAGGATGAAGGGCACGAGCAGTTCTTC.

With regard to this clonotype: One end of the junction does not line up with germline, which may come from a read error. The DNA for the CDR3 is TGTGCCAGCCTGAAAGACGAGAGCTCCTGCAATGAGCAGTTCTTC. Amino acid sequence: CASLKDESSCNEQFF. The chain uses TRBV2 and TRBJ2-1; D not resolved. CDR3 size: 15 residues. CDR1 and CDR2 from the germline V gene are SNHLY and FYNNEI.

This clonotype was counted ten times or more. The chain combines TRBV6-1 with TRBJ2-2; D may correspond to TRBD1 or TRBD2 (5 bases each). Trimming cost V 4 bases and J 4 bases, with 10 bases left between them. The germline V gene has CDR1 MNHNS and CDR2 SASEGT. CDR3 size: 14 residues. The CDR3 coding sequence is TGTGCCAGCAGTGGACAGAGGGGCACCGGGGAGCTGTTTTTT. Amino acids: CASSGQRGTGELFF.